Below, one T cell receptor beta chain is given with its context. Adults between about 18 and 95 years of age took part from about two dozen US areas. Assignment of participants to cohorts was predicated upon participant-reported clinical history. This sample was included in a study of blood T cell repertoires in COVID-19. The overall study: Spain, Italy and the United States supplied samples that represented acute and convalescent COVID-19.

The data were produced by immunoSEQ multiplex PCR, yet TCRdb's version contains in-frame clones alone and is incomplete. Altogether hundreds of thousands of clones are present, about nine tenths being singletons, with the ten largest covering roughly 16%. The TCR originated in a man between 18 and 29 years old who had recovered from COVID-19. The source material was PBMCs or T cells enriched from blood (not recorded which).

CDR3 DNA: TGTGCCACCATGTGGATAGCGAGACAAGAGACCCAGTACTTC. Amino acids: CATMWIARQETQYF. The J gene is TRBJ2-5, the V gene TRBV24-1; weak D call: TRBD2 (5 bases). Germline V gives CDR1 KGHDR, CDR2 SFDVKD. Trimming removed 8 bases from V and 2 bases from J, with 14 bases in between. The CDR3 runs to 14 residues.